This is a list of T cell receptor beta chains from one sample in a study of early T cells in non-severe SARS-CoV-2 infection. Each CDR3 protein gets one entry after TCRdb re-called the 5' RACE reads with MiXCR. The sample lists more than 65,000 distinct CDR3 sequences; 9.5% to 15% were seen once. The sequenced sample consisted of whole blood. Every receptor here comes from an adult who was a healthcare worker with PCR-confirmed SARS-CoV-2 infection or an uninfected control (not recorded which). Each CDR3 is given with its conserved first and last residue. D genes are given only for firm matches. Only part of the rows carry a size: once, few, many, or a class if the clone is expanded.

size,V,length,J,D,DNA,CDR3
few,TRBV11-3,15,TRBJ2-2,TRBD2,TGTGCCAGCAGCAAGGAGCGGGATAACACCGGGGAGCTGTTTTTT,CASSKERDNTGELFF
many,TRBV20-1,13,TRBJ2-5,NA,TGCAGTGCCCCGCCCTCGGCCGGGGAGACCCAGTACTTC,CSAPPSAGETQYF
few,TRBV29-1,13,TRBJ2-6,NA,TGCAGCGTTGTAGACTCTGGGGCCAACGTCCTGACTTTC,CSVVDSGANVLTF
NA,TRBV28,12,TRBJ1-2,NA,TGTGCCAGCAGTTTTCAAGTCTATGGCTACACCTTC,CASSFQVYGYTF
many,TRBV7-2,13,TRBJ2-7,NA,TGTGCCAGCAGCTTAGCGCTTAGATACGAGCAGTACTTC,CASSLALRYEQYF
few,TRBV28,18,TRBJ2-3,TRBD2,TGTGCCAGCAGTTTTGCCAGACTAGCGGGAGGGCGCACAGATACGCAGTATTTT,CASSFARLAGGRTDTQYF
few,TRBV28,12,TRBJ2-7,NA,TGTGCCAGCAGTTTCAGGACCTACGAGCAGTACTTC,CASSFRTYEQYF
many,TRBV11-2,15,TRBJ2-7,NA,TGTGCCAGCAGCTACGACAAGGGGATTTATTACGAGCAGTACTTC,CASSYDKGIYYEQYF
few,TRBV5-4,15,TRBJ2-5,NA,TGTGCCAGCAGCGCTACAGCCATCTACCAAGAGACCCAGTACTTC,CASSATAIYQETQYF
NA,TRBV25-1,16,TRBJ2-1,TRBD2,TGTGCCAGCAGTGACCGGGGACTATTTGCTCCGGATGAGCAGTTCTTC,CASSDRGLFAPDEQFF
few,TRBV5-6,16,TRBJ2-1,TRBD2,TGTGCCAGCAGCTCACTTAGCGGGGGGTCCTACAATGAGCAGTTCTTC,CASSSLSGGSYNEQFF
many,TRBV28,17,TRBJ2-7,TRBD2,TGTGCCAGCAGTCCTCTGACTAGCGGGTCCTCCTTCTACGAGCAGTACTTC,CASSPLTSGSSFYEQYF
NA,TRBV12-3/TRBV12-4,12,TRBJ2-7,NA,TGTGCCAGCAGGGACGGAATATACGAGCAGTACTTC,CASRDGIYEQYF
NA,TRBV29-1,10,TRBJ1-2,NA,TGCAGCGTCATAGACGAAGGCTACACCTTC,CSVIDEGYTF
NA,TRBV7-2,13,TRBJ2-5,NA,TGTGCCAGCAGCCCGGACTACCCGGGGACCCAGTACTTC,CASSPDYPGTQYF
many,TRBV10-3,14,TRBJ2-5,NA,TGTGCCATCAGTGCGGCAGGGTCAGAAGAGACCCAGTACTTC,CAISAAGSEETQYF
NA,TRBV16,13,TRBJ2-7,NA,TGTGCCAGCAGCCAATGGGAGGAAACTTGGCAGTACTTC,CASSQWEETWQYF
many,TRBV7-9,14,TRBJ1-1,TRBD1,TGTGCCAGCAGCTCGGGACAGCAGAACACTGAAGCTTTCTTT,CASSSGQQNTEAFF
NA,TRBV6-5,12,TRBJ1-6,NA,TGTGCCAGCAGTTATGGGGTTTCACCCCTCCACTTT,CASSYGVSPLHF
few,TRBV19,13,TRBJ2-3,NA,TGTGCCAGTAGTCGCCGGATGACAGATACGCAGTATTTT,CASSRRMTDTQYF
few,TRBV12-3/TRBV12-4,14,TRBJ1-1,NA,TGTGCCAGCAGTTTAGGATTAGGGAACACTGAAGCTTTCTTT,CASSLGLGNTEAFF
few,TRBV9,12,TRBJ2-1,NA,TGTGCCAGCAGCGTTACCAACAATGAGCAGTTCTTC,CASSVTNNEQFF
many,TRBV5-6,16,TRBJ1-2,TRBD1,TGTGCCAGCAGCCTCTTTCACAGGGGCTCTAACTATGGCTACACCTTC,CASSLFHRGSNYGYTF
NA,TRBV5-6,19,TRBJ2-6,NA,TGTGCCAGCAGCCCCCCAAGGGTCCTCCCCAACTCTGGGGCCAACGTCCTGACTTTC,CASSPPRVLPNSGANVLTF
NA,TRBV21-1,12,TRBJ2-7,NA,TGTGCCAGCAAAATACAGGCGTACGAGCAGTACTTC,CASKIQAYEQYF